Shown below are 5 T cell receptor beta chains from a single sample sequenced in a study of blood T cells in healthy people across ages. Alongside a J-beta primer mix, a sample-barcoded 5' primer served in a second PCR lasting roughly 6 to 12 cycles. One entry per CDR3 protein, called by TCRdb with MiXCR from the 5' RACE reads. Seen here are fewer than 750,000 distinct CDR3 sequences, roughly 43% observed once, and the top ten hold around 23%. The sequencing sample was made of blood. The receptors come from an elderly man in good health.

This clonotype occurred a few times. The CDR3 here is CSATGTGYLQQYF. The CDR3 nucleotides read TGCAGTGCTACCGGGACAGGGTACTTGCAGCAGTACTTC. This rearrangement joins TRBV20-1 to TRBJ2-7; 9 positions agree with TRBD1. J lost 8 bases, V lost 4 bases, and 9 bases had no gene match. This CDR3 region has 13 residues. Germline CDR1 and CDR2: DFQATT and SNEGSKA (reference sequence).

This clonotype has just a few counts. CDR3 loop: CASSLWRTRTDTQYF. The CDR3 DNA reads TGTGCCAGCAGTTTATGGCGGACCCGCACAGATACGCAGTATTTT. J is TRBJ2-3 and V is TRBV12-3 or TRBV12-4; D is unresolved. V lost 2 bases to trimming and J lost 1 base, with 10 bases between them. CDR3 length equals 15 residues.

This chain links TRBV12-3 or TRBV12-4 with TRBJ2-1; perhaps TRBD2 as D (7 bases). This CDR3 is built from 14 residues. Trimming left V 7 bases short and J 6 bases short, with 16 bases between. The CDR3 DNA reads TGTGCCAGCACCGGGGGGCAGGGAGGCAATGAGCAGTTCTTC. Its translation is CASTGGQGGNEQFF.

This clonotype was counted between two and nine times. This clone may be a read error of a much larger clone one base away. This sequence joins TRBV6-6 and TRBJ2-7; 12 bases match TRBD2. After removal of 5 bases from V and 7 bases from J, the junction contained 12 bases not matched to a gene. Germline assignment: CDR1 MNHNY and CDR2 SVGAGI (reference sequence). There are 16 residues in the CDR3. The CDR3, as DNA: TGTGCCAGCAGTCGGACTAGCGGGATTGAATTTGTTGAGCAGTACTTC. Its protein product is CASSRTSGIEFVEQYF.

This clonotype has a handful of counts. The chain combines TRBV27 with TRBJ1-2; D may be TRBD1 (5 bases). From germline, CDR1 is MNHEY and CDR2 SMNVEV (reference sequence). The CDR3 is 15 residues long. Trimming took off 5 bases at V and 0 bases at J, with 13 bases between the two ends. CDR3 sequence: CASSGRGSANYGYTF. CDR3 sequence (DNA): TGTGCCAGCAGTGGGAGGGGCTCGGCTAACTATGGCTACACCTTC.